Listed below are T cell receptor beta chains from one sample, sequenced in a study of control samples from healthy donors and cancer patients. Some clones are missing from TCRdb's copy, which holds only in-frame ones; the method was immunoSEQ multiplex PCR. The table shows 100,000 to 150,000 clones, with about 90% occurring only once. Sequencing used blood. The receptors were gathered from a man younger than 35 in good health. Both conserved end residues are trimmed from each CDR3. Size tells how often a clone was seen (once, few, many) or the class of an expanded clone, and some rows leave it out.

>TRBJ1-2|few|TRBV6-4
ASSDGTNYGYT
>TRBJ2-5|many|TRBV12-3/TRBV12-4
ASSLRDAGTQY
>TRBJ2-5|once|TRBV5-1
ASSPTGTGGEGETQY
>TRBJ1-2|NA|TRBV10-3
AISRPGTAANYGYT
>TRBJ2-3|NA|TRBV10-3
AISGGTSGSTDTQY
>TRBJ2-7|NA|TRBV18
ASSPDLLGQY
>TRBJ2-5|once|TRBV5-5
ASSLLAGQETQY
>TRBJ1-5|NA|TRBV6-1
ASSETVPGTSPQH
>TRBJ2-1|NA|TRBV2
ASRIIKQAQF
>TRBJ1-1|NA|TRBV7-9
ASSMPGQIEVDTEAF
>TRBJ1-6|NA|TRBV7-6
ASSLAHRGNSPLH
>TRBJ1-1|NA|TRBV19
ASSMNGLRDNTEAF
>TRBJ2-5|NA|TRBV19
ASSPARVLETQY
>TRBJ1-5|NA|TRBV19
ASKGNINQPQH
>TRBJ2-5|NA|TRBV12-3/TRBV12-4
ASSLMGRETQY
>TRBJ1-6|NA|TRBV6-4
ASSETGGGNSPLH
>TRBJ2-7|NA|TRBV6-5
ASSHHRRQFYEQY
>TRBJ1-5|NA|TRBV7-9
ASSFEAPSQPQH
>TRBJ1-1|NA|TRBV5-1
ASSSLGPNTEAF
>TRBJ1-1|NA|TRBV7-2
ASSLAHIMNTEAF
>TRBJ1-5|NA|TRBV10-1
ASSEPRKSSQSAPA
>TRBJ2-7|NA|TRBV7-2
ASSLDGAGSYEQY
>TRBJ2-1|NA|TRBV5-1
ASSPLAGNNEQF
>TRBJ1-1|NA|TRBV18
ASSPQALLGGPMNTEAF
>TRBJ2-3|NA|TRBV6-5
ASREGVSTDTQY
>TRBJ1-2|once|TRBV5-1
ASSPDDRAYGYT
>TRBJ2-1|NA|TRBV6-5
ASSSSGGRYEQF
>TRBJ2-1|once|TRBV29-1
SGGLAGGDEQF
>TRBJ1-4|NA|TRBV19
ASSEQGREKLF
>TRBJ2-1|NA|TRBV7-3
ASSYTGTYNEQF
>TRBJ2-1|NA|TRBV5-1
ASSFGDSYNEQF
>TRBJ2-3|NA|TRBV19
ASSIGGGKVTDTQY
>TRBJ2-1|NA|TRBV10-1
ASSESRRDYNEQF
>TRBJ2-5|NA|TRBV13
ASSPWRSLQETQY
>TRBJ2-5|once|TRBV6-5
ASSSFSRKQETQY
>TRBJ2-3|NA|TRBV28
ASIPRGGTDTQY
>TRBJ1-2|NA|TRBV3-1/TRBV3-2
ASSPRGGLGGYT
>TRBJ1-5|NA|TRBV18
ASSGTLGQPQH
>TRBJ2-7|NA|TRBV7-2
ASSLAGDEQY
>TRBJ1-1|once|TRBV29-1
SVTGGDIGNTEAF
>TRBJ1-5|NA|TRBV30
AWAQGMDQPQH
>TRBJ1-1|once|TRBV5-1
ASSLSRGGNTEAF
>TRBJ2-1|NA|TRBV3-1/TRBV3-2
ASSPYRGLAGGSYNEQF
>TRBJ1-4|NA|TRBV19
ASSISFYPATNEKLF
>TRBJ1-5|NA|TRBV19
ASSSREGQHQPQH
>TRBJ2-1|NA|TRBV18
ASSPSAGSYNEQF
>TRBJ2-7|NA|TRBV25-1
ASSVGQAAYEQY
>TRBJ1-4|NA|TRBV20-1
SASIGTENEKLF
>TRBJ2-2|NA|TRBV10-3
AINAGTGVTGELF
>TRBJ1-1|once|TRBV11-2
ASSIWGGSMNTEAF
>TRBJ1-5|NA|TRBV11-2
ASSLSQGQPQH
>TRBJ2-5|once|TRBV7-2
ASSLRPRDRGGETQY
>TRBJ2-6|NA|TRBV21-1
ASSKGNGGSGRTPPGANVLT
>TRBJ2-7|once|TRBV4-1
ASSQEGLQGGEQY
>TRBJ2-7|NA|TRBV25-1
ASNQGGLNYEQY